This passage covers 28 T cell receptor beta chains from one sample sequenced in a study of shared clonotypes between healthy human individuals. Profiling relied on immunoSEQ multiplex PCR, and the TCRdb table lists in-frame clones only, not all of them. The repertoire holds more than 2 million clones, with under 97% as singletons. What was sequenced was naive CD4+ T cells sorted from blood. The subset here: CD45RA+ positively selected. The receptors come from a man between 18 and 35 years old in good health.

This clone came up once. V is TRBV5-1 and J is TRBJ2-2; D uncertain. Germline CDR1 SGHRS, CDR2 YFSETQ. CDR3 length: 15 amino acids. The V gene lost 4 bases and the J gene lost 3 bases, with 13 bases spanning the gap. CDR3 region: CASSLMSLDTGELFF. The CDR3 DNA sequence: TGCGCCAGCAGCCTCATGAGCCTAGACACCGGGGAGCTGTTTTTT.

Note on this clone: Other nucleotide sequences in the sample specify the same CDR3. This chain connects TRBV7-2 to TRBJ2-5, with unresolved D. The CDR3 is 13 residues long. Germline V gives CDR1 SGHTA, CDR2 FQGNSA. Trimming left V 0 bases short and J 4 bases short, with 6 bases between. The chain's CDR3 is CASSLASGETQYF. The CDR3, as DNA: TGTGCCAGCAGCTTAGCGTCGGGAGAGACCCAGTACTTC.

The chain has TRBV6-1 and TRBJ1-1, with D hard to call. There are 14 residues in the CDR3. From germline, CDR1 is MNHNS and CDR2 SASEGT. Trimming removed 10 bases from V and 3 bases from J, with 18 bases in between. Here the CDR3 DNA reads TGTGCCACAACGGAGGGATTAAGGGACACTGAAGCTTTCTTT. Its protein product is CATTEGLRDTEAFF.

V and J are TRBV7-2 and TRBJ1-4; TRBD1 matches 10 bases. The CDR3 loop spans 15 amino acids. The V segment lost 5 bases and the J segment 7 bases; nucleotides outside the gene matches: 7. Looked up from germline, CDR1 is SGHTA and CDR2 is FQGNSA. CDR3: CASSPRQGAGEKLFF. The CDR3 region has the DNA TGTGCCAGCAGCCCTAGACAGGGGGCGGGTGAAAAACTGTTTTTT.

V is TRBV19 and J is TRBJ2-6; D ambiguous. The germline V and J ends were trimmed by 0 bases and 1 base, with 4 bases remaining between them. The CDR3 loop spans 15 amino acids. Germline V gene lookup returns CDR1 LNHDA and CDR2 SQIVND (reference sequence). The CDR3 DNA reads TGTGCCAGTAGTATAGAGGTTTCTGGGGCCAACGTCCTGACTTTC. As protein: CASSIEVSGANVLTF.

The V call is TRBV28, the J call TRBJ1-1; tentatively, D is TRBD1 (6 bases). V gave up 8 bases and J gave up 0 bases, with 19 bases separating them. Looked up from germline, CDR1 is MDHEN and CDR2 is SYDVKM. This CDR3 spans 16 amino acids. Here the CDR3 reads CASLPPSGQLNTEAFF. CDR3 DNA sequence: TGTGCCAGCCTGCCCCCTTCCGGACAGCTGAACACTGAAGCTTTCTTT.

The CDR3 DNA sequence: TGTGCCAGCAGTATCTCCTTTCGAATCTCCTACGAGCAGTACTTC. Residues: CASSISFRISYEQYF. V and J are TRBV2 and TRBJ2-7; D gene ambiguous. The CDR3 runs to 15 residues. Germline V gene sequence: CDR1 SNHLY, CDR2 FYNNEI. Trimming removed 5 bases from V and 0 bases from J, with 14 bases in between.

This clone occurred once. The chain uses TRBV5-4 and TRBJ1-2; a weak D match, TRBD1 (6 bases). CDR3 length: 15 residues. Per the germline V gene, CDR1 is SGHNT and CDR2 is YYREEE (reference sequence). V was cut by 2 bases and J by 2 bases, with 13 bases left in between. The CDR3, as DNA: TGTGCCAGCAGCTTCAGTCAGGGGCGGAACTATGGCTACACCTTC. This codes for CASSFSQGRNYGYTF.

The chain joins TRBV5-1 to TRBJ1-2, with 7 bases matching TRBD1. The CDR3 has 14 residues. Trimming took 4 bases from V and 5 from J; bases not matched to a gene: 8. Germline V CDR1 and CDR2: SGHRS, YFSETQ. The CDR3 is CASSHSEDRYGYTF. Written as DNA, the CDR3 is TGCGCCAGCAGCCACTCTGAGGACAGGTATGGCTACACCTTC.

As for this clone: Other nucleotide sequences in the sample specify the same CDR3. V is TRBV5-1 and J is TRBJ1-5; the D is unclear. CDR1 SGHRS and CDR2 YFSETQ come from the germline V gene. This CDR3 region has 14 residues. V was cut by 0 bases and J by 1 base, with 5 bases left in between. CDR3 sequence: CASSLGQSNQPQHF. CDR3 DNA: TGCGCCAGCAGCTTGGGTCAAAGCAATCAGCCCCAGCATTTT.

This chain connects TRBV9 to TRBJ2-7, with 9 nucleotides matching TRBD1. After removal of 4 bases from V and 7 bases from J, the junction contained 9 bases not matched to a gene. Germline V CDR1 and CDR2: SGDLS, YYNGEE. The CDR3 is 14 residues long. As DNA, the CDR3 is TGTGCCAGCAGCCCGGGACAGGGAAAGGGGGAGCAGTACTTC. It yields the protein CASSPGQGKGEQYF.

The chain has TRBV7-8 and TRBJ2-2, with a tentative D call TRBD2 (6 bases). This CDR3 contains 14 residues. Trimming shortened V by 4 bases and J by 0 bases, and 6 bases separated the two germline ends. Germline lookup yields CDR1 SGHVS and CDR2 FQNEAQ. CDR3 protein: CASSWRANTGELFF. CDR3 DNA sequence: TGTGCCAGCAGCTGGAGGGCGAACACCGGGGAGCTGTTTTTT.

The V gene is TRBV27, the J gene TRBJ1-1, with 9 bases fitting TRBD1. V shed 2 bases and J 4 bases; nucleotides not matched to a gene: 8. This CDR3 is 16 amino acids long. Germline CDR1 MNHEY, CDR2 SMNVEV (reference sequence). The CDR3 is CASSLARGQGPTEAFF. CDR3 DNA sequence: TGTGCCAGCAGTTTAGCACGCGGACAGGGGCCCACTGAAGCTTTCTTT.

The chain employs TRBV5-6 and TRBJ1-6; TRBD1 matches 8 bases. With 0 bases clipped from V and 8 bases from J, the junction kept 1 base outside the gene matches. The CDR3 length is 14 residues. Per the germline V gene, CDR1 is SGHDT and CDR2 is YYEEEE. The CDR3 region has the DNA TGTGCCAGCAGCTTGGCAGGGGGCTATTCACCCCTCCACTTT. Its protein is CASSLAGGYSPLHF.

The rearrangement links TRBV9 to TRBJ2-7; D not certain. CDR1 SGDLS and CDR2 YYNGEE come from the germline V gene. This CDR3 contains 14 residues. V was pared by 2 bases and J by 5 bases, with 14 bases between. In nucleotides, the CDR3 is TGTGCCAGCAGCGTTTTCCCCAGCGACCACGAGCAGTACTTC. It translates to CASSVFPSDHEQYF.

This chain's CDR3 is CAISDGSNGHF. The CDR3 DNA follows: TGTGCCATCAGTGATGGGTCGAATGGGCATTTT. V is TRBV10-3 and J is TRBJ1-5; D call uncertain. There are 11 residues in the CDR3. V shed 3 bases and J shed 15 bases, with 12 bases lying between them. Germline assignment: CDR1 ENHRY and CDR2 SYGVKD.

This sequence joins TRBV5-1 and TRBJ2-5; 11 bases align to TRBD1. The V segment lost 4 bases and the J segment 4 bases; nucleotides outside the gene matches: 6. This CDR3 is 15 amino acids long. The germline V gene encodes CDR1 SGHRS and CDR2 YFSETQ. CDR3 DNA sequence: TGCGCCAGCAGCGAATCCGGGACAGGGGGAGAGACCCAGTACTTC. It encodes CASSESGTGGETQYF.

The chain uses TRBV29-1 and TRBJ2-2, with a possible D match to TRBD2 (5 bases). The length of the CDR3 is 14 residues. CDR1 and CDR2 (germline): SQVTM, ANQGSEA. V lost 4 bases and J lost 1, with 10 bases in between. The CDR3 loop reads CSVAGSLNTGELFF. CDR3 DNA sequence: TGCAGCGTTGCGGGGTCCCTGAACACCGGGGAGCTGTTTTTT.

The chain is built from TRBV5-1 and TRBJ2-5; 13 nucleotides line up with TRBD2. The germline gives CDR1 SGHRS, CDR2 YFSETQ. Germline trimming cut 1 base from V and 3 bases from J; bases unmatched to any gene: 0. This CDR3 has 15 residues. CDR3 residues: CASSLTSGREETQYF. DNA for the CDR3: TGCGCCAGCAGCTTGACTAGCGGGAGGGAAGAGACCCAGTACTTC.

This chain joins TRBV27 and TRBJ1-5, with TRBD1 matching over 10 bases. CDR1 is MNHEY, CDR2 SMNVEV, per germline (reference sequence). Trimming removed 4 bases from V and 0 bases from J; junction bases left unmatched: 9. This CDR3 contains 18 residues. The CDR3 loop reads CASSSGQGGLYSNQPQHF. As DNA, the CDR3 is TGTGCCAGCAGTTCAGGACAGGGGGGACTTTATAGCAATCAGCCCCAGCATTTT.

V usage is TRBV2 and J usage is TRBJ1-6; no clear D. The CDR3 contains 13 residues. Trimming pared 5 bases from V and 8 bases from J, leaving 10 bases between. CDR1 and CDR2 (germline): SNHLY, FYNNEI. CDR3 residues: CASSPTGYSPLHF. As DNA, the CDR3 is TGTGCCAGCAGTCCGACTGGTTATTCACCCCTCCACTTT. The entire variable domain, with the rest obtained from reference TRBV2 and TRBJ1-6, is as follows: EPEVTQTPSHQVTQMGQEVILRCVPISNHLYFYWYRQILGQKVEFLVSFYNNEISEKSEIFDDQFSVERPDGSNFTLKIRSTKLEDSAMYFCASSPTGYSPLHFGNGTRLTVT.

The chain is built from TRBV7-2 and TRBJ2-1, with 11 bases identical to TRBD2. V shed 1 base, J shed 7 bases, and the junction held 0 bases outside the gene matches. Germline lookup yields CDR1 SGHTA and CDR2 FQGNSA. The CDR3 is made up of 14 amino acids. The CDR3 protein is CASSLGTSGNEQFF. The CDR3 nucleotides read TGTGCCAGCAGCTTAGGGACTAGCGGGAATGAGCAGTTCTTC.

V and J are TRBV7-2 and TRBJ1-4; D is perhaps TRBD1 (5 bases). The germline V gene encodes CDR1 SGHTA and CDR2 FQGNSA. The V and J ends lost 5 bases and 3 bases respectively, with 16 bases between them. This CDR3 has 16 amino acids. For the CDR3, the DNA is TGTGCCAGCAGCATAAGGTTAGGGACGGCTAATGAAAAACTGTTTTTT. Its protein is CASSIRLGTANEKLFF.

V usage is TRBV21-1 and J usage is TRBJ2-7; TRBD2 reflects the table's D call only, with no check against the DNA. TRBV21-1 is noted as a pseudogene. This CDR3 contains 14 residues. The CDR3 here is CASSNREVTYEQYF. Here the CDR3 DNA reads TGTGCCAGCAGCAACCGGGAGGTCACCTACGAGCAGTACTTC.

This chain links TRBV4-1 with TRBJ2-3, with 13 bases matching TRBD2. Trimming took 4 bases from V and 2 from J; bases not matched to a gene: 3. CDR1 MGHRA and CDR2 YSYEKL come from the germline V gene. This CDR3 is built from 16 residues. Here the CDR3 DNA reads TGCGCCAGCAGCCGGGGGACTAGCGGGAACACAGATACGCAGTATTTT. Its protein is CASSRGTSGNTDTQYF.

The V and J genes are TRBV12-2 and TRBJ2-4; the table's TRBD2 call for D was not verified on the DNA. TRBV12-2 represents a pseudogene. The CDR3 totals 14 residues. The CDR3 nucleotides are TGTGCAAGTCGCCCGACTAGTCCCAAAAACATTCAGTACTTC. It yields the protein CASRPTSPKNIQYF.

V and J are TRBV25-1 and TRBJ1-6; D not resolved. The CDR3 spans 13 residues. V was clipped by 4 bases and J by 5 bases, with 6 bases between them. Germline CDR1 and CDR2: MGHDK and SYGVNS. CDR3 in amino acids: CASSATDNSPLHF. The CDR3 coding sequence is TGTGCCAGCAGTGCAACGGATAATTCACCCCTCCACTTT.

This clone was picked up one time. The gene calls are TRBV2 and TRBJ1-4, with 8 bases fitting TRBD1. After removal of 10 bases from V and 4 bases from J, the junction contained 11 bases not matched to a gene. CDR1 is SNHLY, CDR2 FYNNEI, per germline. CDR3 size: 15 residues. The CDR3 DNA sequence: TGTGCCACCGCGGCAGGGGGCGCCGGTAATGAAAAACTGTTTTTT. It specifies CATAAGGAGNEKLFF.